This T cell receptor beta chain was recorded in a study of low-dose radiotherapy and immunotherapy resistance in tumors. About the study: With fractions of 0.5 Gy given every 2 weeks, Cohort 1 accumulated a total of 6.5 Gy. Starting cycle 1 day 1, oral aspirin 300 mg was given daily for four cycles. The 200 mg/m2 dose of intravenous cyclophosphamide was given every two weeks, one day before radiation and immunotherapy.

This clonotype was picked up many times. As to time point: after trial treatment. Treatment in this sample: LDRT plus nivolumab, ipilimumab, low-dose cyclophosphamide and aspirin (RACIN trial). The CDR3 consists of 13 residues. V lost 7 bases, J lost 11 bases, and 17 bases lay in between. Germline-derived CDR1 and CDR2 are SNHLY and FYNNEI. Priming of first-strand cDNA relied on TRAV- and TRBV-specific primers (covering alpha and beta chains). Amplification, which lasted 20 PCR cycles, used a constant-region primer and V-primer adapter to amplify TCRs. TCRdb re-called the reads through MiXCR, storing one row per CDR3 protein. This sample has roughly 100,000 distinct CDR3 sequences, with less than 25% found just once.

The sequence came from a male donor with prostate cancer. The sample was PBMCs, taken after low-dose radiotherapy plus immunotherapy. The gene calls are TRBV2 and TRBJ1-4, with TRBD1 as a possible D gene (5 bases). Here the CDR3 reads CASTTGAGAKLFF. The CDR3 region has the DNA TGTGCCAGCACCACAGGAGCCGGAGCGAAACTGTTTTTT.